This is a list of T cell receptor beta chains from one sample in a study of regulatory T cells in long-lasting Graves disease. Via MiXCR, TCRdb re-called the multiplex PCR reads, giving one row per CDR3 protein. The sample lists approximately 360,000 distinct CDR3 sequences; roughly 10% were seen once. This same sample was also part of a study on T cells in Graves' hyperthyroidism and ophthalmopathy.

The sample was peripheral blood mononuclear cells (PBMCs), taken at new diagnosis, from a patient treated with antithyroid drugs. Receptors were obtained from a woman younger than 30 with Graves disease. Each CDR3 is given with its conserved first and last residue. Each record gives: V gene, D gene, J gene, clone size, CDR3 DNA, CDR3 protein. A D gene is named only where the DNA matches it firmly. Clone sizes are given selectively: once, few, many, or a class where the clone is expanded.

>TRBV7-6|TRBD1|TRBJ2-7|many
TGTGCCAGCAGCTTGGACGGGACAGGAGACTACGAGCAGTACTTC
CASSLDGTGDYEQYF
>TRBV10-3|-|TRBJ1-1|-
TGTGCCATCAGTGAGGGTTTGGGGGGGGGGGGGACTGAAGCTTTCTTT
CAISEGLGGGGTEAFF
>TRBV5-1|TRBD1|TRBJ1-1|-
TGCGCCAGCAGCTCGGACAGGGCAGGCGTAGGGAGCACTGAAGCTTTCTTT
CASSSDRAGVGSTEAFF
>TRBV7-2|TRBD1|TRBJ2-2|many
TGTGCCAGCAGCCCTAATGCAGGGGGCATCACCGGGGAGCTGTTTTTT
CASSPNAGGITGELFF
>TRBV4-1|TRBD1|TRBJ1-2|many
TGCGCCAGCAGCCCTTCCCCGGGACAGACAAACTATGGCTACACCTTC
CASSPSPGQTNYGYTF
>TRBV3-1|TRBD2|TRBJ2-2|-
TGTGCCAGCAGCCTAGTAGCGGGGTCCTTAAGAGTGGAGCTGTTTTTT
CASSLVAGSLRVELFF
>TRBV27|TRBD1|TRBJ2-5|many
TGTGCCAGCAGTTTAATGGCTCGGCCAGGGGGCTGGGAGACCCAGTACTTC
CASSLMARPGGWETQYF
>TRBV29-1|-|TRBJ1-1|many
TGCAGCGTTTACCAGGGGATAGTCACTGAAGCTTTCTTT
CSVYQGIVTEAFF
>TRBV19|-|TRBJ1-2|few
TGTGCCAGTAGTATAGATGCGGGCGCTTACTATGGCTACACCTTC
CASSIDAGAYYGYTF
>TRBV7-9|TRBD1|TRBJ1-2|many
TGTGCCAGCAGCTTCGGGACAGGGGGCTACACCTTC
CASSFGTGGYTF
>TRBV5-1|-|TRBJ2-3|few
TGCGCCAGCAGCTTGACTGCGGGACCGAGCACAGATACGCAGTATTTT
CASSLTAGPSTDTQYF
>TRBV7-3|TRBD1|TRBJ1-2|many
TGTGCCAGCAGCTCTGAGACAGGGGATGGCTACACCTTC
CASSSETGDGYTF
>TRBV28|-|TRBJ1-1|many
TGTGCCAGCAGGGAAGTGGGGTACACTGAAGCTTTCTTT
CASREVGYTEAFF
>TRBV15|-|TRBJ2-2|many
TGTGCCACCAGCAGAGTGAGGGACCGGGAGCTGTTTTTT
CATSRVRDRELFF
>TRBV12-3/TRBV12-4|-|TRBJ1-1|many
TGTGCCAGCAGTTTTCTCAGGAGCGTACAGCCTAACACTGAAGCTTTCTTT
CASSFLRSVQPNTEAFF
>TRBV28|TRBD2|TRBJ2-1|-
TGTGCCAGCAGTTTCCCTCCCGGGACTAGCGGGAGAAATGAGCAGTTCTTC
CASSFPPGTSGRNEQFF
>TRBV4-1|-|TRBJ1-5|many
TGCGCCAGCAGCCAAGATGGGGCACCGGGGCAGCCCCAGCATTTT
CASSQDGAPGQPQHF
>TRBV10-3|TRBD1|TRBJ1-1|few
TGTGCCATCAGTGACCCCGACAGGGACACTGAAGCTTTCTTT
CAISDPDRDTEAFF
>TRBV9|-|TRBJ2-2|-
TGTGCCAGCAGCTTCCAGAACACCGGGGAGCTGTTTTTT
CASSFQNTGELFF
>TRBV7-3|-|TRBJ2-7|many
TGTGCCAGCACCGCCCTAGGCTCTTTCGAGCAGTACTTC
CASTALGSFEQYF
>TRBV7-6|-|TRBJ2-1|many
TGTGCCAGCAGCCGATTCGGGGAGACACTCTACAATGAGCAGTTCTTC
CASSRFGETLYNEQFF
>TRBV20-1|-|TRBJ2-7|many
TGCAGTGCTAGAAAGGGGTACGAGCAGTACTTC
CSARKGYEQYF